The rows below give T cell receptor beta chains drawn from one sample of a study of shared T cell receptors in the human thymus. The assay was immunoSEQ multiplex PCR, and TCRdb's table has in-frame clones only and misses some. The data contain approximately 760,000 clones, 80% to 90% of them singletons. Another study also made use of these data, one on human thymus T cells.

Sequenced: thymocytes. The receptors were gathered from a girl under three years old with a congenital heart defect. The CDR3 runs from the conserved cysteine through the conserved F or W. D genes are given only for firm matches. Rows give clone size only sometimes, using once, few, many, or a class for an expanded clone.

CDR3: CASSPRTSYEQYF
DNA: TGTGCCAGCAGCCCGAGGACATCTTACGAGCAGTACTTC
V: TRBV7-9
J: TRBJ2-7
length: 13
size: -
D: -

CDR3: CASSGRAGLFF
DNA: TGTGCTAGCAGTGGCCGAGCGGGGCTCTTCTTC
V: TRBV6-6
J: TRBJ2-7
length: 11
size: once
D: TRBD2

CDR3: CASSLSYKFGDFMIWDTEAFF
DNA: TGTGCCAGCAGTTTATCTTATAAGTTCGGGGACTTTATGATTTGGGACACTGAAGCTTTCTTT
V: TRBV27
J: TRBJ1-1
length: 21
size: -
D: -

CDR3: CASSVGGPPGSQNIQYF
DNA: TGTGCCAGCAGCGTAGGGGGGCCCCCAGGCTCCCAAAACATTCAGTACTTC
V: TRBV9
J: TRBJ2-4
length: 17
size: -
D: -

CDR3: CASSKARGGLYEQYF
DNA: TGCGCCAGCAGTAAGGCCAGGGGAGGGCTCTACGAGCAGTACTTC
V: TRBV5-1
J: TRBJ2-7
length: 15
size: -
D: -

CDR3: CSITGGRGREKLFF
DNA: TGCAGCATTACTGGCGGCAGGGGGCGAGAAAAACTGTTTTTT
V: TRBV29-1
J: TRBJ1-4
length: 14
size: -
D: TRBD1

CDR3: CASSQERNRDYTYEQYF
DNA: TGCGCCAGCAGCCAAGAGAGGAACAGGGACTATACCTACGAGCAGTACTTC
V: TRBV4-1
J: TRBJ2-7
length: 17
size: -
D: -

CDR3: CASSSSGQPQHF
DNA: TGTGCCAGCAGCTCTAGCGGTCAGCCCCAGCATTTT
V: TRBV7-2
J: TRBJ1-5
length: 12
size: -
D: -

CDR3: CASSIGSRQGDYEQYF
DNA: TGTGCCAGTAGTATAGGGTCACGACAGGGGGACTACGAGCAGTACTTC
V: TRBV19
J: TRBJ2-7
length: 16
size: -
D: TRBD1

CDR3: CASSFLGPISSYEQYF
DNA: TGTGCCAGCAGTTTCCTGGGGCCGATAAGCTCCTACGAGCAGTACTTC
V: TRBV28
J: TRBJ2-7
length: 16
size: -
D: -

CDR3: CAKLPRDSYMNDYTF
DNA: TGTGCCAAGCTGCCGCGAGACAGCTATATGAATGACTACACCTTC
V: TRBV2
J: TRBJ1-2
length: 15
size: -
D: -

CDR3: CASSLGGQGLCEQYF
DNA: TGTGCCAGCAGCTTGGGCGGACAGGGGCTATGCGAGCAGTACTTC
V: TRBV5-6
J: TRBJ2-7
length: 15
size: once
D: TRBD1

CDR3: CAWSVQGQGAEPQHF
DNA: TGTGCCTGGAGTGTACAGGGACAGGGGGCAGAGCCCCAGCATTTT
V: TRBV30
J: TRBJ1-5
length: 15
size: -
D: TRBD1

CDR3: CASSAGTAPVPQHF
DNA: TGTGCCAGCAGCGCCGGGACAGCCCCGGTACCCCAGCATTTT
V: TRBV5-6
J: TRBJ1-5
length: 14
size: -
D: TRBD1

CDR3: CASSLVGRGSNNEQFF
DNA: TGTGCCAGCAGCTTGGTGGGGCGGGGGAGCAACAATGAGCAGTTCTTC
V: TRBV5-4
J: TRBJ2-1
length: 16
size: -
D: TRBD2

CDR3: CASSPHRQGNSPLHF
DNA: TGTGCCAGCAGCCCCCACCGACAGGGTAATTCACCCCTCCACTTT
V: TRBV7-9
J: TRBJ1-6
length: 15
size: -
D: TRBD1

CDR3: CASSLGRGGGYTF
DNA: TGTGCCAGCAGCTTAGGTCGGGGGGGCGGCTACACCTTC
V: TRBV7-8
J: TRBJ1-2
length: 13
size: few
D: -